This passage covers 28 T cell receptor beta chains from one sample sequenced in a study of T cell responses to AZD1222 COVID-19 vaccine. Clones were read by immunoSEQ multiplex PCR, and TCRdb kept only the in-frame ones, dropping some. The table includes some 120,000 clones, 85% to 90% detected once. The sequenced sample was peripheral blood, obtained 28 days after the second AZD1222 dose. All receptors come from an adult who received the AZD1222 COVID-19 vaccine.

J is TRBJ1-6 and V is TRBV27, with 7 bases that match TRBD1. In germline, CDR1 is MNHEY, CDR2 SMNVEV (reference sequence). The length of the CDR3 is 17 residues. With 1 base clipped from V and 7 bases from J, the junction kept 10 bases outside the gene matches. The CDR3 spells CASSLFSSTGVNSPLHF. CDR3 nucleotide sequence: TGTGCCAGCAGTTTATTTTCATCCACAGGGGTAAATTCACCCCTCCACTTT.

V usage is TRBV27 and J usage is TRBJ2-3; D gene unclear. CDR3 length: 14 residues. Germline V gene sequence: CDR1 MNHEY, CDR2 SMNVEV (reference sequence). The V end was cut by 3 bases, the J end by 2 bases, with 9 bases between. In DNA form, the CDR3 reads TGTGCCAGCAGTTTTTTGCCATTCACAGATACGCAGTATTTT. This translates into CASSFLPFTDTQYF.

The rearrangement joins TRBV7-2 to TRBJ1-1; tentatively, D is TRBD1 (6 bases). V dropped 7 bases and J dropped 0 bases, with 9 bases sitting between them. This CDR3 has 13 amino acids. Germline-derived CDR1 and CDR2 are SGHTA and FQGNSA. CDR3 amino acids: CASIRTVNTEAFF. In nucleotides, the CDR3 is TGTGCCAGCATCCGGACAGTGAACACTGAAGCTTTCTTT.

This clone occurred a few times. V gene TRBV15 combines with J gene TRBJ2-7; TRBD2 agrees at 7 bases. The length of the CDR3 is 15 residues. V shed 0 bases, J shed 6 bases, and the junction held 8 bases outside the gene matches. Germline V gene lookup returns CDR1 LNHNV and CDR2 YYDKDF (reference sequence). The CDR3 spells CATSRDAGLGVEQYF. The CDR3 DNA sequence: TGTGCCACCAGCAGAGATGCTGGACTAGGGGTCGAGCAGTACTTC. Supplemented by reference TRBV15 and TRBJ2-7, the full variable domain reads DAMVIQNPRYQVTQFGKPVTLSCSQTLNHNVMYWYQQKSSQAPKLLFHYYDKDFNNEADTPDNFQSRRPNTSFCFLDIRSPGLGDTAMYLCATSRDAGLGVEQYFGPGTRLTVT.

The V and J genes are TRBV4-2 and TRBJ1-5; D call uncertain. Looked up from germline, CDR1 is LGHNA and CDR2 is YNFKEQ. The CDR3 loop spans 16 amino acids. V gave up 4 bases and J gave up 2 bases, with 15 bases separating them. CDR3 sequence (DNA): TGTGCCAGCAGCCGGTCTTCGGGCAGAGGCAATCAGCCCCAGCATTTT. It is translated as CASSRSSGRGNQPQHF.

The V and J genes are TRBV5-4 and TRBJ1-2; D ambiguous. Germline CDR1 reads SGHNT; CDR2 reads YYREEE (reference sequence). V gave up 4 bases and J gave up 5 bases, with 12 bases separating them. The CDR3 is made up of 13 amino acids. CDR3 in amino acids: CASSPGPTYGYTF. CDR3 nucleotide sequence: TGTGCCAGCAGCCCCGGGCCGACGTATGGCTACACCTTC.

This chain uses TRBV6-5 with TRBJ1-6, with 7 bases fitting TRBD1. In germline, CDR1 is MNHEY, CDR2 SVGAGI. V was clipped by 6 bases and J by 5 bases; unmatched bases: 7. The CDR3 sequence is 15 residues long. The CDR3 DNA sequence: TGTGCCAGCAGACAATCAGGGGGTGATAATTCACCCCTCCACTTT. Residues: CASRQSGGDNSPLHF.

The gene calls are TRBV9 and TRBJ2-2; perhaps D is TRBD1 or TRBD2 (7 bases each). This CDR3 has 17 amino acids. The germline V gene encodes CDR1 SGDLS and CDR2 YYNGEE. Between the trimmed V and J ends, which lost 3 bases and 4 bases, there was a span of 19 bases. In nucleotides, the CDR3 is TGTGCCAGCAGCGCTCCAGAACAGGGGAGGGCCACCGGGGAGCTGTTTTTT. Its protein is CASSAPEQGRATGELFF.

The gene calls are TRBV6-1 and TRBJ1-5; the D is unclear. V was clipped by 1 base and J by 6 bases, with 10 bases between them. The CDR3 has 14 residues. CDR1 is MNHNS and CDR2 is SASEGT in the germline V gene. The CDR3 spells CASSEGSGSQPQHF. The CDR3 DNA sequence: TGTGCCAGCAGTGAAGGGTCCGGTAGTCAGCCCCAGCATTTT.

This clone was observed a handful of times. The rearrangement joins TRBV29-1 to TRBJ1-1; weak D call: TRBD1 (6 bases). Germline loops: CDR1 SQVTM, CDR2 ANQGSEA. V lost 6 bases and J lost 7, with 15 bases in between. The CDR3 is 12 amino acids. CDR3 in amino acids: CSVSRDTREAFF. The CDR3 nucleotides are TGCAGCGTGAGCCGGGACACACGTGAAGCTTTCTTT.

This clone was observed once. The CDR3 DNA sequence: TGTGCCAGCAGCACGGACGGGAACACTGAAGCTTTCTTT. Translated, it gives CASSTDGNTEAFF. The chain couples TRBV6-5 to TRBJ1-1; D not resolved. V was trimmed by 6 bases and J by 1 base, leaving 9 bases between them. Germline V lookup: CDR1 MNHEY, CDR2 SVGAGI. This CDR3 comprises 13 residues.

This chain connects TRBV4-3 to TRBJ1-1; possibly TRBD1 for D (6 bases). Trimming took 2 bases from V and 4 from J, leaving 20 bases between them. Germline loops: CDR1 LGHNA, CDR2 YSLEER. This CDR3 spans 17 amino acids. The CDR3: CASSQRLRQATGTEAFF. The DNA for the CDR3 is TGCGCCAGCAGCCAACGACTTAGACAGGCGACGGGCACTGAAGCTTTCTTT.

This chain connects TRBV6-6 to TRBJ1-5; unclear D gene. Per germline, CDR1 MNHNY and CDR2 SVGAGI (reference sequence). With 6 bases removed from V and 2 bases from J, the gap between germline ends came to 11 bases. The CDR3 length is 14 residues. In DNA, the CDR3 is TGTGCCAGCAGCCCACCCACTGGCAATCAGCCCCAGCATTTT. Protein: CASSPPTGNQPQHF.

The chain joins TRBV11-1 to TRBJ1-1; 7 bases match TRBD1. Germline V gene lookup returns CDR1 SGHAT and CDR2 FQDESV (reference sequence). The CDR3 runs 15 residues. With 0 bases clipped from V and 1 base from J, the junction kept 2 bases outside the gene matches. The CDR3 nucleotides are TGTGCCAGCAGCTTAGCAGGGACAGCGAACACTGAAGCTTTCTTT. Translated: CASSLAGTANTEAFF.

J is TRBJ1-2 and V is TRBV7-2; 9 positions match TRBD1. The J segment lost 4 bases and the V segment lost 5 bases, leaving 2 bases of the junction unmatched. CDR3 size: 13 residues. The germline CDR1 and CDR2 sequences are SGHTA and FQGNSA. The CDR3 here is CASSIQGAYGYTF. CDR3 coding DNA: TGTGCCAGCAGCATACAGGGGGCCTATGGCTACACCTTC.

Here the CDR3 DNA reads TGTGCCACCAGCAGAGGCCTAGCCGGAGAGACCCAGTACTTC. Its protein is CATSRGLAGETQYF. The J gene is TRBJ2-5, the V gene TRBV15; tentative D call: TRBD2 (5 bases). The CDR3 totals 14 residues. Germline V gene sequence: CDR1 LNHNV, CDR2 YYDKDF (reference sequence). Trimming took 1 base from V and 4 from J, leaving 10 bases between them.

V is TRBV24-1 and J is TRBJ2-3, with a possible D match to TRBD1 (5 bases). The CDR3 totals 16 residues. V gave up 4 bases and J gave up 0 bases, with 13 bases separating them. CDR1 and CDR2 from the germline V gene are KGHDR and SFDVKD. The CDR3 region is CATSEGLGHSTDTQYF. The CDR3 region has the DNA TGTGCCACCAGTGAGGGGTTGGGGCATAGCACAGATACGCAGTATTTT.

The V gene is TRBV5-1, the J gene TRBJ2-3; D remains ambiguous. Trimming left V 4 bases short and J 7 bases short, with 19 bases between. The CDR3 loop spans 15 amino acids. Germline assignment: CDR1 SGHRS and CDR2 YFSETQ. The CDR3, as DNA: TGCGCCAGCAGCCTGAGAGGTGATGCACAGCATACGCAGTATTTT. Residues: CASSLRGDAQHTQYF.

CDR3 region: CASSGTGTGYEQYF. The CDR3 region has the DNA TGTGCCAGCAGTGGGACAGGGACGGGATACGAGCAGTACTTC. V is TRBV2 and J is TRBJ2-7; 8 positions agree with TRBD1. The germline CDR1 and CDR2 sequences are SNHLY and FYNNEI. There are 14 residues in the CDR3. Trimming took 4 bases from V and 4 from J; bases not matched to a gene: 6.

The chain has TRBV7-9 and TRBJ1-4; D ambiguous. The CDR3 extends over 14 amino acids. Deletions cut 4 bases from V and 4 bases from J, with 10 bases between. Germline-derived CDR1 and CDR2 are SEHNR and FQNEAQ (reference sequence). As DNA, the CDR3 is TGTGCCAGCAGCTCTTTCGACGGTAATGAAAAACTGTTTTTT. Translated, it gives CASSSFDGNEKLFF.

Only one count was recorded for this clone. The chain is built from TRBV7-9 and TRBJ1-2; 8 bases are a match to TRBD1. This CDR3 spans 16 amino acids. The trim removed 4 bases at V and 2 bases at J, leaving 9 bases unmatched. Germline lookup yields CDR1 SEHNR and CDR2 FQNEAQ (reference sequence). CDR3 sequence: CASSSPPGQGNYGYTF. CDR3 sequence (DNA): TGTGCCAGCAGCTCTCCCCCCGGACAGGGAAACTATGGCTACACCTTC.

This clone was recorded once. V gene TRBV7-9 combines with J gene TRBJ1-5; D possibly corresponds to TRBD1 (6 bases). Germline V CDR1 and CDR2: SEHNR, FQNEAQ (reference sequence). Between the trimmed V and J ends, which lost 4 bases and 2 bases, there was a span of 12 bases. The CDR3 is 15 amino acids. CDR3 nucleotides: TGTGCCAGCAGCTCGACAGGCGGGGGCAATCAGCCCCAGCATTTT. It specifies CASSSTGGGNQPQHF.

This chain uses TRBV28 with TRBJ2-2; D is unclear. This CDR3 is built from 14 residues. The V end was cut by 3 bases, the J end by 1 base, with 6 bases between. Germline V gene sequence: CDR1 MDHEN, CDR2 SYDVKM. The CDR3 DNA follows: TGTGCCAGCAGTTTGGGTGGGAACACCGGGGAGCTGTTTTTT. Translated: CASSLGGNTGELFF.

The chain is built from TRBV19 and TRBJ1-1; D is unclear. The length of the CDR3 is 14 residues. Germline-derived CDR1 and CDR2 are LNHDA and SQIVND (reference sequence). Trimming took off 5 bases at V and 6 bases at J, with 16 bases between the two ends. The CDR3 loop reads CASSLTFEEAEAFF. As DNA, the CDR3 is TGTGCCAGTAGTCTCACCTTTGAGGAGGCTGAAGCTTTCTTT. The full variable domain, in which reference TRBV19 and TRBJ1-1 provide the parts outside the CDR3, is DGGITQSPKYLFRKEGQNVTLSCEQNLNHDAMYWYRQDPGQGLRLIYYSQIVNDFQKGDIAEGYSVSREKKESFPLTVTSAQKNPTAFYLCASSLTFEEAEAFFGQGTRLTVV.

This clone was observed once. The chain uses TRBV30 and TRBJ1-2; a possible D gene is TRBD1 (5 bases). V lost 4 bases, J lost 7 bases, and 10 bases lay in between. Per the germline V gene, CDR1 is GTSNPN and CDR2 is SVGIG (reference sequence). The CDR3 runs to 11 residues. The CDR3 DNA is TGTGCCTGGATTATTGGGGGTGGCTACACCTTC. Residues: CAWIIGGGYTF.

V and J are TRBV19 and TRBJ2-1, with 15 nucleotides matching TRBD2. The CDR3 consists of 16 residues. The V gene's germline CDR1 is LNHDA and CDR2 SQIVND (reference sequence). V gave up 6 bases and J gave up 7 bases; unmatched junction bases: 7. CDR3 sequence: CASRWGLAGGRNEQFF. DNA for the CDR3: TGTGCCAGTAGATGGGGACTAGCGGGGGGCCGAAATGAGCAGTTCTTC. Drawing the rest from reference TRBV19 and TRBJ2-1, the complete variable domain is DGGITQSPKYLFRKEGQNVTLSCEQNLNHDAMYWYRQDPGQGLRLIYYSQIVNDFQKGDIAEGYSVSREKKESFPLTVTSAQKNPTAFYLCASRWGLAGGRNEQFFGPGTRLTVL.

This clone was counted a few times. The chain joins TRBV7-9 to TRBJ2-7; D gene ambiguous. The CDR3 runs to 12 residues. The V end was cut by 5 bases, the J end by 6 bases, with 11 bases between. Germline V gene lookup returns CDR1 SEHNR and CDR2 FQNEAQ (reference sequence). The CDR3 region is CASSVTLGEQYF. The CDR3, as DNA: TGTGCCAGCAGCGTAACCCTTGGCGAGCAGTACTTC.

The chain links TRBV28 to TRBJ1-2; 11 nucleotides agree with TRBD1. V was pared by 6 bases and J by 4 bases, with 4 bases of the junction left unmatched. There are 14 residues in the CDR3. CDR1 and CDR2 from the germline V gene are MDHEN and SYDVKM. The CDR3 protein is CASRRDRGIYGYTF. In DNA form, the CDR3 reads TGTGCCAGCAGAAGGGACAGGGGGATCTATGGCTACACCTTC.